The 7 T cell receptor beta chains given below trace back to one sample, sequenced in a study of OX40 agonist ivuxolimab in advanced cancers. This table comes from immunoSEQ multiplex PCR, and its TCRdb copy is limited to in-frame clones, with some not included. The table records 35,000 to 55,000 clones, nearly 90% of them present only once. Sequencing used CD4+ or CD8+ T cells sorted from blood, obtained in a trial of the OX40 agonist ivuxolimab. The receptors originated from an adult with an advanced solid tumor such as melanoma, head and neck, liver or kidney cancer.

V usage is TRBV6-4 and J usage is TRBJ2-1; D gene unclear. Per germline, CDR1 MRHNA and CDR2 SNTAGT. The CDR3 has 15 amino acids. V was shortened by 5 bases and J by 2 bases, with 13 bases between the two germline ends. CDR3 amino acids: CASSPGAQAYNEQFF. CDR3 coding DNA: TGTGCCAGCAGTCCTGGAGCCCAGGCCTACAATGAGCAGTTCTTC.

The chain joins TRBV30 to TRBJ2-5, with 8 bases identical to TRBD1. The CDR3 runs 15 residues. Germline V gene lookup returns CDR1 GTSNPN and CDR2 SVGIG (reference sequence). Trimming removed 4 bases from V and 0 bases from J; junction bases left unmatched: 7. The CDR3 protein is CAWTRQGLYQETQYF. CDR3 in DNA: TGTGCCTGGACCCGACAGGGGTTGTACCAAGAGACCCAGTACTTC.

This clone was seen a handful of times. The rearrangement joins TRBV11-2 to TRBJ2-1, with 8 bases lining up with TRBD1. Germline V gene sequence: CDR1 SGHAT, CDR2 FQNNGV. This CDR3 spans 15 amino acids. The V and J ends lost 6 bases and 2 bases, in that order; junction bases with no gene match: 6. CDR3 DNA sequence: TGTGCCAGCAGGCCCGGACAGGGAGCCTACAATGAGCAGTTCTTC. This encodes CASRPGQGAYNEQFF.

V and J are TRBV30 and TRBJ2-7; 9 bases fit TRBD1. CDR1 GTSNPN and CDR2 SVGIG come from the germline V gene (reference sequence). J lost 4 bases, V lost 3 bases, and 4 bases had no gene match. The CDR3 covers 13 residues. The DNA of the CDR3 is TGTGCCTGGAGCGGACAGGGGTGGTACGAGCAGTACTTC. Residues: CAWSGQGWYEQYF.

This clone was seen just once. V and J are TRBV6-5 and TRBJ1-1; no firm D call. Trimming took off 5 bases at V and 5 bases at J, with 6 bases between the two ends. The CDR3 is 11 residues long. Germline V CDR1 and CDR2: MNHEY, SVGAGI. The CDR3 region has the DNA TGTGCCAGCAGTCTGGGGACTGAAGCTTTCTTT. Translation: CASSLGTEAFF.

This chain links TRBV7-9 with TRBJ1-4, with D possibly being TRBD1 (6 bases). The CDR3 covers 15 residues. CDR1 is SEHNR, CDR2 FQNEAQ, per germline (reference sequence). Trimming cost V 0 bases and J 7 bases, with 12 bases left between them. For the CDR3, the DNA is TGTGCCAGCAGCTTAGCTGGGGGGCTAAGTGAAAAACTGTTTTTT. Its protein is CASSLAGGLSEKLFF.

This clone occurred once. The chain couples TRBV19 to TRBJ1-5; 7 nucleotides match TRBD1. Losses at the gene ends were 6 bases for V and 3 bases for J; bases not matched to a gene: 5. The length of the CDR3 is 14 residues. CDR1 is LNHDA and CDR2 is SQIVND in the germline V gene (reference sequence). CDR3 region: CASRSGGDNQPQHF. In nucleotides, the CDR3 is TGTGCCAGTAGATCAGGGGGGGACAATCAGCCCCAGCATTTT.